What follows is one T cell receptor (beta chain) and its context. Its antigen is currently unknown. The DNA input per sorted-subset replicate PCR was 200 to 250 ng, corresponding to roughly 30,000 T cell genomes. Assay used: immunoSEQ multiplex PCR; TCRdb lists only in-frame clones, some missing. The sample holds 1,500,000 or so clones, approximately 98.5% seen once. This specimen comes from a study of shared clonotypes between healthy human individuals. Germline CDR1 reads SGHNT; CDR2 reads YYREEE (reference sequence). CDR3 length equals 14 residues. Trimming took off 0 bases at V and 5 bases at J, with 9 bases between the two ends. Study-wide points: Sampling used blood alone; tissue repertoires probably differ. Larger estimated richness was generally seen in naive subsets than in memory subsets. Since donors were few, the genetic and exposure-history diversity represented was limited.

The chain combines TRBV5-4 with TRBJ2-1, with a tentative D call TRBD1 (5 bases). The sample was naive CD4+ T cells sorted from blood. Specified subset: CD45RA+ positively selected. The TCR originated in a man between 25 and 39 years old in good health. CDR3 loop: CASSLEGLNNEQFF. DNA for the CDR3: TGTGCCAGCAGCTTGGAGGGGCTCAACAATGAGCAGTTCTTC.